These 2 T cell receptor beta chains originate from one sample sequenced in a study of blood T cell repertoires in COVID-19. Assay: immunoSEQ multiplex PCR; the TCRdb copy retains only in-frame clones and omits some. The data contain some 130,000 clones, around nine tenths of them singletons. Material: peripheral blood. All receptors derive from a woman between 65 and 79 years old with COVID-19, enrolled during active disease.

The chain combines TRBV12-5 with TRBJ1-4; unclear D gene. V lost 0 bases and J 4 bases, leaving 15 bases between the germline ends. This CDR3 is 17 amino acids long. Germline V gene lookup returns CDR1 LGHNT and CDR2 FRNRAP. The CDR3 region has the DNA TGTGCTAGTGGTTTGGTACGTTTCGAAGGAGATAATGAAAAACTGTTTTTT. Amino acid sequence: CASGLVRFEGDNEKLFF.

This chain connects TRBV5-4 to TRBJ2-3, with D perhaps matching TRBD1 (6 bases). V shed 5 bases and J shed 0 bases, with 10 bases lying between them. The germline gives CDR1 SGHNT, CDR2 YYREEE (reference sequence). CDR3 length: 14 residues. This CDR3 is CASRKTGSTDTQYF. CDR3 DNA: TGTGCCAGCAGGAAGACAGGTAGCACAGATACGCAGTATTTT.